The TCR beta chain under discussion was sequenced for a study of cytomegalovirus exposure and HLA in healthy donors. Overall study results and limits: A list of 150 or so TCR beta chains associated with cytomegalovirus was given.

Amplification used 60 Vbeta primers and 13 Jbeta primers. Measured with immunoSEQ multiplex PCR; TCRdb has only the in-frame clones, and not every one. The table records roughly 180,000 clones, roughly four fifths of them present only once. The CDR3 length is 12 residues. The germline V gene has CDR1 MDHEN and CDR2 SYDVKM. Unmatched junction bases numbered 6, after V lost 7 bases and J lost 7 bases. Comment on this clone: Antigen unknown.

The chain combines TRBV28 with TRBJ1-2; 7 bases fit TRBD1. The sequenced material came from PBMCs. This clonotype was obtained from a woman between 18 and 30 years old in good health and CMV-seropositive. CDR3 sequence: CASNQGGGGYTF. DNA of the CDR3: TGTGCCAGCAACCAAGGGGGCGGTGGCTACACCTTC.